Listed here are 8 T cell receptor beta chains from one sample, sequenced in a study of control samples from healthy donors and cancer patients. Here immunoSEQ multiplex PCR was the method, and the copy in TCRdb shows in-frame clones only, minus some. Of some 150,000 clones in the sample, over 90% were seen once. The material sequenced was blood. Receptors originate from a man aged 45-60 years in good health.

This chain joins TRBV28 and TRBJ2-5, with TRBD2 as a possible D gene (6 bases). The germline V and J ends were trimmed by 8 bases and 2 bases, with 15 bases remaining between them. Germline V gene sequence: CDR1 MDHEN, CDR2 SYDVKM. The CDR3 is 14 amino acids. The CDR3 nucleotides read TGTGCCAGCGCCACTTTAGCGGTACAAGAGACCCAGTACTTC. Protein product: CASATLAVQETQYF.

This clone was counted a single time. The rearrangement links TRBV16 to TRBJ1-2; possible D gene TRBD1, 5 bases. CDR1 is KGHSY and CDR2 is FQNENV in the germline V gene. The CDR3 loop spans 12 amino acids. Trimming removed 2 bases at V and 5 bases at J, with 6 bases between. This CDR3 is CASSQDRYGYTF. The CDR3 DNA sequence: TGTGCCAGCAGCCAAGACAGATATGGCTACACCTTC. The variable domain in full, completed from reference TRBV16 and TRBJ1-2, reads GEEVAQTPKHLVRGEGQKAKLYCAPIKGHSYVFWYQQVLKNEFKFLISFQNENVFDETGMPKERFSAKCLPNSPCSLEIQATKLEDSAVYFCASSQDRYGYTFGSGTRLTVV.

The chain carries TRBV7-6 and TRBJ2-1; 7 bases align to TRBD2. Trimming took 4 bases from V and 6 from J; bases not matched to a gene: 9. CDR1 is SGHVS and CDR2 is FNYEAQ in the germline V gene. This CDR3 comprises 15 residues. This chain's CDR3 is CASSYTGGSGNEQFF. The CDR3 coding sequence is TGTGCCAGCAGCTATACTGGCGGGAGTGGCAATGAGCAGTTCTTC.

The chain is built from TRBV28 and TRBJ2-5; D is perhaps TRBD1 (6 bases). The germline gives CDR1 MDHEN, CDR2 SYDVKM. The V end was cut by 6 bases, the J end by 4 bases, with 18 bases between. The CDR3 runs to 15 residues. In DNA, the CDR3 is TGTGCCAGCAGACCTGGGACAATTTCGGGAGAGACCCAGTACTTC. The encoded protein is CASRPGTISGETQYF.

About this clone itself: The junction does not match germline at one end; this may be a read error. The gene calls are TRBV19 and TRBJ1-4; D remains unclear. The CDR3 has 14 amino acids. Per germline, CDR1 LNHDA and CDR2 SQIVND (reference sequence). The CDR3 loop is CASPRPGANGKLFF. The CDR3 nucleotides are TGTGCCAGTCCCCGCCCGGGAGCCAATGGAAAACTGTTTTTT.

About this clone itself: The junction shows a germline mismatch at one end, possibly a read error. The rearrangement uses TRBV20-1 and TRBJ2-7; TRBD2 matches 7 bases. Germline values: CDR1 DFQATT, CDR2 SNEGSKA (reference sequence). CDR3 length: 11 amino acids. CDR3 DNA: TGCAGTGCTAGAGATGGGCGGGAGCCGTACTTC. This translates into CSARDGREPYF.

The chain has TRBV28 and TRBJ2-7; D is perhaps TRBD1 (5 bases). This CDR3 is 14 amino acids long. In germline, CDR1 is MDHEN, CDR2 SYDVKM. Trimming took 6 bases from V and 4 from J, leaving 16 bases between them. Written as DNA, the CDR3 is TGTGCCAGCAGACCGCGACAGACCAAGTACGAGCAGTACTTC. Its protein product is CASRPRQTKYEQYF.

The rearrangement uses TRBV5-1 and TRBJ1-5; a weak D match, TRBD1 (5 bases). The germline V gene encodes CDR1 SGHRS and CDR2 YFSETQ. V lost 3 bases and J lost 6, with 13 bases in between. The CDR3 covers 14 residues. CDR3 bases: TGCGCCAGCAGCTACTCTGGGGGTAGTCAGCCCCAGCATTTT. Residues: CASSYSGGSQPQHF.